The sequence of this T cell receptor (beta chain) was determined in a study of cytomegalovirus exposure and HLA in healthy donors. Study results and limitations: The finding came from a later analysis; first-cohort TCR clusters tended to co-occur in the roughly 110 validation repertoires. CMV antigen specificity was confirmed in vitro for a few CMV-associated chains. The investigators catalogued some 160 TCR beta chains as cytomegalovirus-associated.

TCRdb keeps only in-frame clones here, not all; method: immunoSEQ multiplex PCR. The repertoire holds tens of thousands of clones, with roughly 93% as singletons. The CDR3 is 15 residues long. CDR1 is MNHEY, CDR2 SMNVEV, per germline (reference sequence). V dropped 8 bases and J dropped 6; count of bases not matched to a gene: 9. On this clone: Antigen: not known.

While the first cohort had around 700 subjects, the donors belonged to the separate validation cohort of 100 to 150 subjects. The sequencing sample was made of PBMCs. This chain joins TRBV27 and TRBJ2-1; 11 nucleotides align to TRBD1. This receptor was taken from a man aged 25 to 40 in good health and CMV-seronegative. The DNA for the CDR3 is TGTGCCAGCGCGTATTCCGGGACAGGGGGCAATGAGCAGTTCTTC. This codes for CASAYSGTGGNEQFF.